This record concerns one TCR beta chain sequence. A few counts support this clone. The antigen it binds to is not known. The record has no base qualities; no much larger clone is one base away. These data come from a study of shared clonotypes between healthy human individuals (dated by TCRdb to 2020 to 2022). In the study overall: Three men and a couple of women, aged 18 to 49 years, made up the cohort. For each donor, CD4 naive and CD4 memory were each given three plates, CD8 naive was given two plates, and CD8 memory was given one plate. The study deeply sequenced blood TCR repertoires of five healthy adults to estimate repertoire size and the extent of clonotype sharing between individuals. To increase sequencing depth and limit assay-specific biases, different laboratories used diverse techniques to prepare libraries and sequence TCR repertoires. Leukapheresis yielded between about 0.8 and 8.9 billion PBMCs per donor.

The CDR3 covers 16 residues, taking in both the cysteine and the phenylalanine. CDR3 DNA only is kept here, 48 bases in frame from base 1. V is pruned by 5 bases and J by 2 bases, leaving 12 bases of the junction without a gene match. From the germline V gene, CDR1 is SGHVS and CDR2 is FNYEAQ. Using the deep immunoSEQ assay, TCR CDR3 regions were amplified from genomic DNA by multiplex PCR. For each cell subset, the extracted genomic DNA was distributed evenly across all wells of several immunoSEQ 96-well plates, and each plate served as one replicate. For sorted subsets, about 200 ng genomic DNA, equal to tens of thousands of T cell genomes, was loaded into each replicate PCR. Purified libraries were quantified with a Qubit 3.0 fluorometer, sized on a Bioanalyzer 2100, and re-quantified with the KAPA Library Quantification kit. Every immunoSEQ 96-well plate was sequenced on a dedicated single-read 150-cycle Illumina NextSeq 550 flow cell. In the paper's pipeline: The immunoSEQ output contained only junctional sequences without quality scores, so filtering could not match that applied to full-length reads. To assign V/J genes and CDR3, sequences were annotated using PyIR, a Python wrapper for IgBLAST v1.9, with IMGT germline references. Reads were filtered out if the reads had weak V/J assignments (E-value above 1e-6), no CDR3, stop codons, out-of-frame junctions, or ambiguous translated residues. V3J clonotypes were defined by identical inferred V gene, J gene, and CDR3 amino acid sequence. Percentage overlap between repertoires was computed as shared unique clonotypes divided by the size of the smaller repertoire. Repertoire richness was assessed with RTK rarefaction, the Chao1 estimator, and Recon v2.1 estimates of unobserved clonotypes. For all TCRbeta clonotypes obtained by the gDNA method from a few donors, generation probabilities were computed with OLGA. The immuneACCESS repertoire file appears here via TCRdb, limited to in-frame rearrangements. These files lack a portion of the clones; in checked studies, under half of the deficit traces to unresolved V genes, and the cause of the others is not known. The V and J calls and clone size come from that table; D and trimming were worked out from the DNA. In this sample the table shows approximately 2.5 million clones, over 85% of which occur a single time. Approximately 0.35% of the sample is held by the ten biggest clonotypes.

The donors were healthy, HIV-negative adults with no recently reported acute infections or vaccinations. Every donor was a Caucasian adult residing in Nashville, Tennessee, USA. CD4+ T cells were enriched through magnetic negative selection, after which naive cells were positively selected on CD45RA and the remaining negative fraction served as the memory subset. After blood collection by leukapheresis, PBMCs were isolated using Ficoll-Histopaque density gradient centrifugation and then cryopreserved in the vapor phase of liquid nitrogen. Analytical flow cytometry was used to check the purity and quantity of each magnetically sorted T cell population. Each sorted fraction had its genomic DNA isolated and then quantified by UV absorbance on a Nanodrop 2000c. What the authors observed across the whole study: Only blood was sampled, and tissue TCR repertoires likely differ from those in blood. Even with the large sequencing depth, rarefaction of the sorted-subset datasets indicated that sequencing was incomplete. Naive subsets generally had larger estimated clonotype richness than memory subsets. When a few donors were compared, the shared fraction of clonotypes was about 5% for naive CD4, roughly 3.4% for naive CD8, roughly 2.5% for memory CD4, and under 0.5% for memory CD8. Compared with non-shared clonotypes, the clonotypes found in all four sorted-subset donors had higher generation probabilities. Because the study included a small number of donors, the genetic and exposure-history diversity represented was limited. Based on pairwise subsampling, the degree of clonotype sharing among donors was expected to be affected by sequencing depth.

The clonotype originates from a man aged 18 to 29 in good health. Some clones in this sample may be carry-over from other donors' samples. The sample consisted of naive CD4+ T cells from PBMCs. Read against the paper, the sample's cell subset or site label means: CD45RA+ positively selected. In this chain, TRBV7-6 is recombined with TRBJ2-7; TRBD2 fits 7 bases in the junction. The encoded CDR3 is CASSPRPGGSTYEQYF. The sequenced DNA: TGTGCCAGCAGCCCCCGGCCGGGCGGGAGTACCTACGAGCAGTACTTC.